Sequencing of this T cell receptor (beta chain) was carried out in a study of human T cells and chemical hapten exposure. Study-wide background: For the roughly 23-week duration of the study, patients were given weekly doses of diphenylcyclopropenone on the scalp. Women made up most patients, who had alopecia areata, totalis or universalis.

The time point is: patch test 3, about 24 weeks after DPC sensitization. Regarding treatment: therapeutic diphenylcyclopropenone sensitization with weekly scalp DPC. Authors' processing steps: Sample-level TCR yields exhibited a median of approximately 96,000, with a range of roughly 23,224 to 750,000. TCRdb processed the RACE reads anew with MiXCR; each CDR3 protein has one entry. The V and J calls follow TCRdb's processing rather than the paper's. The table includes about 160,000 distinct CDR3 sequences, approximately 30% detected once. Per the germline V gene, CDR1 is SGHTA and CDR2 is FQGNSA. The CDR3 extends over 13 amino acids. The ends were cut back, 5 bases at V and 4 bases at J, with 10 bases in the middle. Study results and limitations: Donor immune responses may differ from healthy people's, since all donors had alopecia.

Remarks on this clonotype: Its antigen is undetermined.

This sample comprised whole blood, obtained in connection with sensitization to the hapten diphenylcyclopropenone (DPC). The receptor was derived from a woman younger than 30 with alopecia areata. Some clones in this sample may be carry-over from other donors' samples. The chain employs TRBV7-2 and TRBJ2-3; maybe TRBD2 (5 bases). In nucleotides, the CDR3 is TGTGCCAGCAGCACTAGAGTTGCAGATACGCAGTATTTT. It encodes CASSTRVADTQYF.